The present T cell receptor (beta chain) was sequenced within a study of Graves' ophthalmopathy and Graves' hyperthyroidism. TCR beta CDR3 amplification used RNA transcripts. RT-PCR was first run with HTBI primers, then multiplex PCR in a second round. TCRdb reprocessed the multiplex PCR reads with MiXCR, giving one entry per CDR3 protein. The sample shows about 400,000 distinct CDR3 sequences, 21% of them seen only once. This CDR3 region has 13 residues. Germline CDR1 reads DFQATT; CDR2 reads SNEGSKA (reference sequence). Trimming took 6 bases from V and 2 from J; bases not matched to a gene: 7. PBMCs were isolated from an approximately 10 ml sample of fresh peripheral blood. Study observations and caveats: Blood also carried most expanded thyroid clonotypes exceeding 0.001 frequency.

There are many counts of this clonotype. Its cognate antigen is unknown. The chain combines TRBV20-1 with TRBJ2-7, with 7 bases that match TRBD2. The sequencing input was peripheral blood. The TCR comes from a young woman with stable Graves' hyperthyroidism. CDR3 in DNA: TGCAGTGCAGAAGCGGGGAATACCTACGAGCAGTACTTC. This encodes CSAEAGNTYEQYF.